Given below is one T cell receptor beta chain in context. The antigen it recognizes is unknown. No qualities accompany the bases; no much larger clone lies one base away. The data originate from a study of shared clonotypes between healthy human individuals (dated by TCRdb to 2018 to 2020). The study in broad terms: The cohort comprised a couple of women and a few men aged 18 to 49 years. To estimate repertoire size and how much clonotype sharing occurs between individuals, the study deeply sequenced the blood TCR repertoires of about 5 healthy adults. Between about 0.9 and 8.9 billion PBMCs per donor were obtained by leukapheresis. For each donor, CD4 naive and CD4 memory were each given three plates, CD8 naive was given two plates, and CD8 memory was given one plate. Different laboratories and diverse techniques were used to prepare libraries and sequence TCR repertoires, to increase sequencing depth and limit assay-specific biases.

TCR CDR3 regions were amplified from genomic DNA by multiplex PCR using the deep immunoSEQ assay. Extracted genomic DNA from each cell subset was distributed evenly across all wells of several immunoSEQ 96-well plates, and each plate was treated as a replicate. Each replicate PCR for sorted subsets received roughly 0.2 ug genomic DNA, equal to 30,000 or so T cell genomes. Purified libraries were measured with a Qubit 3.0 fluorometer, size-checked on a Bioanalyzer 2100, and measured again with the KAPA Library Quantification kit. Each immunoSEQ 96-well plate was sequenced on its own single-read 150-cycle Illumina NextSeq 550 flow cell. Per the source publication's procedure: Because the immunoSEQ output held only junctional sequences and lacked quality scores, the filtering could not match the filtering applied to full-length reads. To assign V/J genes and CDR3, sequences were annotated using PyIR, a Python wrapper for IgBLAST v1.9, with IMGT germline references. Reads were removed for weak V/J assignments (E-value above 1e-6), missing CDR3, stop codons, out-of-frame junctions, or ambiguous translated residues. V3J clonotypes were defined as sequences sharing an identical inferred V gene, J gene, and CDR3 amino acid sequence. Percentage overlap between repertoires was computed as shared unique clonotypes divided by the size of the smaller repertoire. Richness of each repertoire was evaluated using RTK rarefaction, the Chao1 estimator, and Recon v2.1 estimates of unobserved clonotypes. Generation probabilities were computed with OLGA for all TCRbeta clonotypes obtained by the gDNA method from several donors. TCRdb obtained this table from immuneACCESS and retained in-frame rearrangements with V and J assigned. These tables miss some clones; where compared with another copy, unresolved V genes account for less than half of the shortfall, and the remainder is unexplained. Clone size and the V and J calls come from that table; the DNA yielded D and trimming. The sample includes 450,000 to 700,000 clones, with nearly 97% observed a single time. The ten largest clones add up to roughly 0.1% of the sample.

CD8 naive samples consisted of CD45RO-negative cells that were positively selected for CCR7, yielding a CD45RA+CCR7+ population without TemRA cells. The donors were healthy, HIV-negative adults who had no recently reported acute infections or vaccinations. All donors were Caucasian adults living in Nashville, Tennessee, USA. After blood collection by leukapheresis, PBMCs were isolated using Ficoll-Histopaque density gradient centrifugation and then cryopreserved in the vapor phase of liquid nitrogen. Purity and quantity of every magnetically sorted T cell population were checked by analytical flow cytometry. From each sorted fraction, genomic DNA was isolated and quantified by UV absorbance on a Nanodrop 2000c. What the authors observed across the whole study: Sampling was restricted to blood, and TCR repertoires in tissues likely differ from the TCR repertoires found in blood. Naive subsets generally had larger estimated clonotype richness than memory subsets. Pairwise subsampling indicated that sequencing depth was expected to affect the degree of clonotype sharing among donors. Compared with non-shared clonotypes, the clonotypes found in all four sorted-subset donors had higher generation probabilities. Sharing across a few donors was observed for about 5% of naive CD4, 3% to 4% of naive CD8, 2% to 2.5% of memory CD4, and around 0.44% of memory CD8 clonotypes. Even with the large sequencing depth, rarefaction of the sorted-subset datasets indicated that sequencing was incomplete. The genetic and exposure-history diversity represented was limited by the small number of donors.

Ends trimmed: V by 7 bases, J by 6 bases; bases unmatched to a gene: 9. In the germline V gene, CDR1 corresponds to MNHEY and CDR2 to SVGAGI. The CDR3 runs 14 residues from the cysteine to the phenylalanine. Only CDR3 DNA remains: 42 bases, in frame from the first base. This receptor chain uses TRBV6-5 and TRBJ2-1, with 7 bases aligning to TRBD2. Sequencing was performed on naive CD8+ T cells sorted from blood. The label giving this sample's cell subset or site can be read as: CD45RA+CCR7+. The origin of this receptor is a woman aged 25 to 39 in good health. In nucleotides, the sequence is TGTGCCAGCATTTCGTCTAGCGGATTCAATGAGCAGTTCTTC. It translates as CASISSSGFNEQFF.